These 13 T cell receptor beta chains were all obtained from the same sample, sequenced in a study of T cell responses to AZD1222 COVID-19 vaccine. TCRdb's copy holds only in-frame clones and misses some; the assay was immunoSEQ multiplex PCR. Of more than 85,000 clones in the sample, roughly 90% were seen once. The sample was peripheral blood, taken on day 0 of AZD1222 vaccination. These receptors all stem from an adult in good health.

The genes are TRBV5-1 and TRBJ1-5; a possible D gene is TRBD1 (6 bases). Trimming took off 5 bases at V and 5 bases at J, with 14 bases between the two ends. There are 14 residues in the CDR3. Germline V gene lookup returns CDR1 SGHRS and CDR2 YFSETQ. CDR3 nucleotide sequence: TGCGCCAGCAGTGAAGCCGGGGGCTATCAGCCCCAGCATTTT. Encoded protein: CASSEAGGYQPQHF.

The chain joins TRBV19 to TRBJ1-1; D not resolved. Germline V gene data show CDR1 as LNHDA and CDR2 as SQIVND (reference sequence). Trimming left V 6 bases short and J 0 bases short, with 14 bases between. This CDR3 is 15 amino acids long. The CDR3 region is CASSQGLRLNTEAFF. Here the CDR3 DNA reads TGTGCCAGTAGCCAAGGGTTAAGATTGAACACTGAAGCTTTCTTT.

The chain couples TRBV4-1 to TRBJ1-1; D unresolved. The CDR3 has 14 residues. Germline CDR1 reads MGHRA; CDR2 reads YSYEKL. V gave up 1 base and J gave up 2 bases, with 8 bases separating them. The CDR3: CASSQAGVNTEAFF. Written as DNA, the CDR3 is TGCGCCAGCAGCCAAGCTGGAGTTAACACTGAAGCTTTCTTT.

The CDR3 spells CASSEDGPKTEAFF. CDR3 sequence (DNA): TGTGCCAGCAGTGAAGATGGACCGAAGACTGAAGCTTTCTTT. The chain employs TRBV6-1 and TRBJ1-1; D unclear. The germline V gene encodes CDR1 MNHNS and CDR2 SASEGT. V was shortened by 1 base and J by 5 bases, with 11 bases between the two germline ends. The CDR3 has 14 residues.

The chain employs TRBV21-1 and TRBJ2-3; the table's D call of TRBD1 was not tested on the DNA. TRBV21-1 is a listed pseudogene. CDR3 size: 16 residues. CDR3 in amino acids: CASSKAGSRSTDTQYF. Written as DNA, the CDR3 is TGTGCCAGCAGCAAAGCGGGCAGCCGAAGCACAGATACGCAGTATTTT.

The chain recombines TRBV5-1 with TRBJ2-3, with D perhaps matching TRBD2 (5 bases). The CDR3 sequence is 14 residues long. CDR1 is SGHRS, CDR2 YFSETQ, per germline. Trimming removed 1 base from V and 2 bases from J, with 8 bases in between. The CDR3 here is CASSLQEDTDTQYF. The CDR3 nucleotides are TGCGCCAGCAGCTTGCAGGAGGACACAGATACGCAGTATTTT.

The CDR3, as DNA: TGCGCCAGCAGCCAGGACCTAGCGCTTTACTACAATGAGCAGTTCTTC. It is translated as CASSQDLALYYNEQFF. The chain has TRBV4-3 and TRBJ2-1, with a tentative D call TRBD2 (6 bases). This CDR3 has 16 amino acids. Deletions cut 3 bases from V and 3 bases from J, with 15 bases between. The germline V gene has CDR1 LGHNA and CDR2 YSLEER.

The V call is TRBV9, the J call TRBJ1-6; the match to TRBD1 covers 9 bases. Trimming took 7 bases from V and 7 from J; bases not matched to a gene: 6. Germline-derived CDR1 and CDR2 are SGDLS and YYNGEE. The CDR3 totals 14 residues. The CDR3 loop is CASQTGTGNSPLHF. CDR3 DNA sequence: TGTGCCAGCCAAACCGGGACAGGGAATTCACCCCTCCACTTT.

The CDR3 region is CASSPTGEGYTF. Here the CDR3 DNA reads TGTGCCAGCAGCCCGACAGGGGAAGGCTACACCTTC. The V call is TRBV5-5, the J call TRBJ1-2, with 8 bases that match TRBD1. The germline gives CDR1 SGHKS, CDR2 YYEKEE (reference sequence). J lost 8 bases, V lost 4 bases, and 4 bases had no gene match. The CDR3 contains 12 residues.

The chain recombines TRBV10-3 with TRBJ2-2; tentative D call: TRBD2 (5 bases). CDR1 and CDR2 from the germline V gene are ENHRY and SYGVKD. The V end was cut by 1 base, the J end by 5 bases, with 11 bases between. The CDR3 runs to 15 residues. DNA of the CDR3: TGTGCCATCAGTGAGTTTCTACTAGGTACCGGGGAGCTGTTTTTT. As protein: CAISEFLLGTGELFF.

CDR3 in amino acids: CASSFMGGYTEAFF. CDR3 bases: TGTGCCAGCAGTTTTATGGGGGGCTACACTGAAGCTTTCTTT. The gene calls are TRBV28 and TRBJ1-1, with D perhaps matching TRBD1 (6 bases). The CDR3 length is 14 residues. V lost 3 bases and J lost 3, with 11 bases in between. Per the germline V gene, CDR1 is MDHEN and CDR2 is SYDVKM. Together with reference TRBV28 and TRBJ1-1, the CDR3 gives the full variable domain: DVKVTQSSRYLVKRTGEKVFLECVQDMDHENMFWYRQDPGLGLRLIYFSYDVKMKEKGDIPEGYSVSREKKERFSLILESASTNQTSMYLCASSFMGGYTEAFFGQGTRLTVV.

This chain connects TRBV5-1 to TRBJ2-2; D ambiguous. The CDR3 totals 15 residues. Per the germline V gene, CDR1 is SGHRS and CDR2 is YFSETQ. V was cut by 0 bases and J by 0 bases, with 6 bases left in between. CDR3 DNA sequence: TGCGCCAGCAGCTTGGTTCAAACGAACACCGGGGAGCTGTTTTTT. Translation gives CASSLVQTNTGELFF.

V gene TRBV21-1 combines with J gene TRBJ2-2. TRBV21-1 is a pseudogene locus. This CDR3 is 15 amino acids long. The CDR3, as DNA: TGTGCCAGCAGTAAACGGTTGGGGGGCTCGGGGGAGCTGTTTTTT. It is translated as CASSKRLGGSGELFF.